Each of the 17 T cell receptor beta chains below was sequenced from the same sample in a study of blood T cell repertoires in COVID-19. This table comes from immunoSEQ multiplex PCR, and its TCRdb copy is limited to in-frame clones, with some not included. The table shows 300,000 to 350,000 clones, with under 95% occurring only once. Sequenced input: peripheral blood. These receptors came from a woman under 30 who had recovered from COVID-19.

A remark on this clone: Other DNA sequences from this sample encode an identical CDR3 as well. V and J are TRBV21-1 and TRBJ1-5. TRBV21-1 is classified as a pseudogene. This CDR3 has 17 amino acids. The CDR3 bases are TGTGCCAGCAGCAAAGTACCGGGACTATATAGCAATCAGCCCCAGCATTTT. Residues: CASSKVPGLYSNQPQHF.

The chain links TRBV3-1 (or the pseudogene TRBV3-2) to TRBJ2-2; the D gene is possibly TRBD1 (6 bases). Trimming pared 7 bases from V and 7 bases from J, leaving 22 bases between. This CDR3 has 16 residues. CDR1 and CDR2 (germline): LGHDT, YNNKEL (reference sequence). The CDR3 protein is CASTPTFGGAIGELFF. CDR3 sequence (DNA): TGTGCCAGCACCCCCACCTTTGGGGGCGCCATCGGGGAGCTGTTTTTT.

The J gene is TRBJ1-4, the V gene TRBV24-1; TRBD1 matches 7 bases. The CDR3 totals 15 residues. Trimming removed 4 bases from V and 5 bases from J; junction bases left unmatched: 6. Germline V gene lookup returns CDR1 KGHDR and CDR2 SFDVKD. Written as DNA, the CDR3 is TGTGCCACCAGTGACGCACAGGGGCGCAATGAAAAACTGTTTTTT. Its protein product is CATSDAQGRNEKLFF.

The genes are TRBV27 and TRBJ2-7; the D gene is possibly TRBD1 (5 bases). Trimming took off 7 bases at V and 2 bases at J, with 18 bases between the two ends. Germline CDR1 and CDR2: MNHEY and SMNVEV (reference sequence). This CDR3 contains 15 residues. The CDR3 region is CASTTHPSTAYEQYV. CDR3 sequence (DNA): TGTGCCAGCACCACCCACCCCTCGACAGCCTACGAGCAGTACGTC.

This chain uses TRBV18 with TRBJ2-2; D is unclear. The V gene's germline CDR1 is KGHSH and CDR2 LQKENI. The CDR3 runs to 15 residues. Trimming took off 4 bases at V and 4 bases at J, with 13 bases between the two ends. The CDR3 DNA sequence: TGTGCCAGCTCACACCAGACTGTATCCACCGGGGAGCTGTTTTTT. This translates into CASSHQTVSTGELFF.

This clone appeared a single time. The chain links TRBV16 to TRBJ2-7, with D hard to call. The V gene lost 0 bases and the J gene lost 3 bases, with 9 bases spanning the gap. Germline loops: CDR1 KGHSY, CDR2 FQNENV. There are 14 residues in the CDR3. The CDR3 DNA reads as TGTGCCAGCAGCCAATCTCACAGAATCTACGAGCAGTACGTC. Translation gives CASSQSHRIYEQYV.

CDR3 coding DNA: TGTGCCAGCAGCCTCCTGGCTGATAGCACAGATACGCAGTATTTT. It yields the protein CASSLLADSTDTQYF. This sequence joins TRBV6-5 and TRBJ2-3; D remains ambiguous. Germline assignment: CDR1 MNHEY and CDR2 SVGAGI. Between the trimmed V and J ends, which lost 6 bases and 0 bases, there was a span of 13 bases. CDR3 length: 15 amino acids.

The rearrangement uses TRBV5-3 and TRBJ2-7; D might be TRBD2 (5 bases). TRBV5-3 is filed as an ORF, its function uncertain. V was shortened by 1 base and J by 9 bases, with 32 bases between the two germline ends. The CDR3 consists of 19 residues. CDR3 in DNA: TGTGCCAGAAGCTTGATTCTCTTGCCAGCCGGGATATCAACGAGTTTGCAGTACGTC. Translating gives CARSLILLPAGISTSLQYV.

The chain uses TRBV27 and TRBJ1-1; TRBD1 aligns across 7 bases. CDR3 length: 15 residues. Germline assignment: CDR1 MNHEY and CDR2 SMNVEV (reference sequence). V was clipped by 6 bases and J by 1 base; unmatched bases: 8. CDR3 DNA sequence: TGTGCCAGCAGCCTAGGGGGCTTAAAGAACACTGAAGCTTTCTTT. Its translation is CASSLGGLKNTEAFF.

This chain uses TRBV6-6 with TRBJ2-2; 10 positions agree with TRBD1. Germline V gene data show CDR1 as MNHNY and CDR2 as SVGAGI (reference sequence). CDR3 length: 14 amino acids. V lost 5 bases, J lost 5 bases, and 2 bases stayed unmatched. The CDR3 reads CASSKDRGTGELFF. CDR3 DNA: TGTGCCAGCAGTAAGGACAGGGGGACCGGGGAGCTGTTTTTT.

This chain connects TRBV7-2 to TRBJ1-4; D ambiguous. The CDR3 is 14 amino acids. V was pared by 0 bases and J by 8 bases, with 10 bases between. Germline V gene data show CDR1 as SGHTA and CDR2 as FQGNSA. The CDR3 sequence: CASSLALTAEKLFF. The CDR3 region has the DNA TGTGCCAGCAGCTTAGCGTTAACAGCCGAAAAACTGTTTTTT.

The CDR3 region is CASSQPTRQGVLWTDTQYF. The CDR3 DNA reads as TGTGCCAGCAGCCAACCCACCCGACAGGGGGTTCTGTGGACAGATACGCAGTATTTT. The V gene is TRBV11-2, the J gene TRBJ2-3; 9 positions match TRBD1. The length of the CDR3 is 19 residues. The V gene's germline CDR1 is SGHAT and CDR2 FQNNGV. V shed 5 bases and J 3 bases; nucleotides not matched to a gene: 18. Variable domain in full (rest from reference TRBV11-2 and TRBJ2-3): EAGVAQSPRYKIIEKRQSVAFWCNPISGHATLYWYQQILGQGPKLLIQFQNNGVVDDSQLPKDRFSAERLKGVDSTLKIQPAKLEDSAVYLCASSQPTRQGVLWTDTQYFGPGTRLTVL.

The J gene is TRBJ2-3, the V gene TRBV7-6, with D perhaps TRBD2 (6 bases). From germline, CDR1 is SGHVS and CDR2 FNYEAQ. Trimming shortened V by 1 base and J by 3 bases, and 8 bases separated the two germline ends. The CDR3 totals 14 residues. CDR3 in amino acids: CASSLVGGTDTQYF. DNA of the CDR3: TGTGCCAGCAGCTTAGTAGGAGGGACAGATACGCAGTATTTT.

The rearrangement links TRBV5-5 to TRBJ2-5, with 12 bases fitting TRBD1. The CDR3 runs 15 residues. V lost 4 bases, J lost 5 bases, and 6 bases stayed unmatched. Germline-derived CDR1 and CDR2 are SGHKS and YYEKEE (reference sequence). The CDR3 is CASSQGQGAWETQYF. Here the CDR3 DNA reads TGTGCCAGCAGCCAGGGACAGGGGGCCTGGGAGACCCAGTACTTC. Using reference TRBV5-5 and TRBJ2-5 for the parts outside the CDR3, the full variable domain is DAGVTQSPTHLIKTRGQQVTLRCSPISGHKSVSWYQQVLGQGPQFIFQYYEKEERGRGNFPDRFSARQFPNYSSELNVNALLLGDSALYLCASSQGQGAWETQYFGPGTRLLVL.

The CDR3 DNA follows: TGTGCCAGCAGTGAAACTAGCGGGGTACTCTACGAGCAGTACGTC. Translation: CASSETSGVLYEQYV. The gene calls are TRBV6-1 and TRBJ2-7; TRBD2 matches at 10 bases. The V gene's germline CDR1 is MNHNS and CDR2 SASEGT. The trim removed 2 bases at V and 3 bases at J, leaving 4 bases unmatched. The CDR3 loop spans 15 amino acids.

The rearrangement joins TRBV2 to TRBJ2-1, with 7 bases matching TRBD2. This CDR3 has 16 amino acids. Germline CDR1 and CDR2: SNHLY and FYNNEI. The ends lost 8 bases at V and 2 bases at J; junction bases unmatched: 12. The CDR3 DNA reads TGTGCCAGCGAGTCGGGCTCGGGAGGCACCTACAATGAGCAGTTCTTC. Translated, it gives CASESGSGGTYNEQFF.

Here the CDR3 reads CATSDLPQVTNEQFF. CDR3 sequence (DNA): TGTGCCACCAGTGATTTGCCGCAGGTGACCAATGAGCAGTTCTTC. V gene TRBV24-1 combines with J gene TRBJ2-1; D call uncertain. CDR3 length equals 15 residues. V was trimmed by 0 bases and J by 6 bases, leaving 11 bases between them. The V gene's germline CDR1 is KGHDR and CDR2 SFDVKD.